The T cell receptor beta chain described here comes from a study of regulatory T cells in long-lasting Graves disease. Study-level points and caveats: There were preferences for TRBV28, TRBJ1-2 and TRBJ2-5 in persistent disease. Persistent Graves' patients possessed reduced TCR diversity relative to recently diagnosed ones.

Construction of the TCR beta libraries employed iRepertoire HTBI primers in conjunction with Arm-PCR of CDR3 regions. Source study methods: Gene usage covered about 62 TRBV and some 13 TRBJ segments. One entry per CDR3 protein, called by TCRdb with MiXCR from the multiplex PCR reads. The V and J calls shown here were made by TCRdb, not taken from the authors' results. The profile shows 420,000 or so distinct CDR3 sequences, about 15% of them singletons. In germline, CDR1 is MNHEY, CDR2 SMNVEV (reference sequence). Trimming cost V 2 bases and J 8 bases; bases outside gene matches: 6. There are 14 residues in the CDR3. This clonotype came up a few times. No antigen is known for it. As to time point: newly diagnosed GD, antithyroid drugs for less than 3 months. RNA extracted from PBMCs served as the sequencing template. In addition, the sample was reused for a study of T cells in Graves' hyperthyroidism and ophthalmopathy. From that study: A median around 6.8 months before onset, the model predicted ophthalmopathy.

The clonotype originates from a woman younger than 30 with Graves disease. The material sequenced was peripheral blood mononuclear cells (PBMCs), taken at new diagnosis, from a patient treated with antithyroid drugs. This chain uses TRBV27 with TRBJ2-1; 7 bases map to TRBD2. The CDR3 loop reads CASSLAGVMDEQFF. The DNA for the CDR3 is TGTGCCAGCAGTTTAGCGGGAGTGATGGATGAGCAGTTCTTC.